These T cell receptor beta chains were read from a single sample in a study of T cell repertoires in cytomegalovirus infection. Each CDR3 protein is one row after TCRdb ran MiXCR on the reads. This table has 250,000 to 300,000 distinct CDR3 sequences, more than 15% appearing once. Specimen: CD8+ T cells from PBMCs. The receptors were sampled from a human donor in good health (CMV status not recorded). Some clones in this sample may be carry-over from other donors' samples. Both conserved end residues are part of each CDR3. The order of the fields is clone size, J gene, V gene, D gene, CDR3 protein, CDR3 DNA. The D gene is left open where the match is weak. Clone size appears in some rows only: once, few, many, or a class for an expanded clone.

clone size: NA; J gene: TRBJ2-7; V gene: TRBV27; D gene: NA; CDR3 protein: CASRTDAYEQYF; CDR3 DNA: TGTGCCAGCAGGACAGACGCCTACGAGCAGTACTTC
clone size: NA; J gene: TRBJ1-2; V gene: TRBV12-5; D gene: NA; CDR3 protein: CASGVDGGGTGGYTF; CDR3 DNA: TGTGCTAGTGGTGTCGATGGGGGGGGCACAGGTGGCTACACCTTC
clone size: many; J gene: TRBJ1-1; V gene: TRBV7-9; D gene: NA; CDR3 protein: CASSPQGDTEAFF; CDR3 DNA: TGTGCCAGCAGCCCCCAGGGAGACACTGAAGCTTTCTTT
clone size: NA; J gene: TRBJ2-3; V gene: TRBV20-1; D gene: TRBD2; CDR3 protein: CSASGTSLADTQYF; CDR3 DNA: TGCAGTGCTTCCGGGACTAGCCTCGCAGATACGCAGTATTTT
clone size: NA; J gene: TRBJ2-1; V gene: TRBV6-4; D gene: NA; CDR3 protein: CASSAGQNEQFF; CDR3 DNA: TGTGCCAGCAGTGCCGGACAGAATGAGCAGTTCTTC
clone size: many; J gene: TRBJ2-2; V gene: TRBV27; D gene: TRBD2; CDR3 protein: CASSLYVGAGGTGGELFF; CDR3 DNA: TGTGCCAGCAGTTTATACGTCGGAGCGGGGGGGACCGGCGGGGAGCTGTTTTTT
clone size: NA; J gene: TRBJ2-1; V gene: TRBV5-6; D gene: TRBD2; CDR3 protein: CASTAGVPYNEQFF; CDR3 DNA: TGTGCCAGCACCGCGGGGGTCCCCTACAATGAGCAGTTCTTC
clone size: NA; J gene: TRBJ2-2; V gene: TRBV9; D gene: NA; CDR3 protein: CASSVAGPEHSNTGELFF; CDR3 DNA: TGTGCCAGCAGCGTAGCCGGACCTGAACACTCCAACACCGGGGAGCTGTTTTTT
clone size: NA; J gene: TRBJ2-7; V gene: TRBV28; D gene: NA; CDR3 protein: CASGFTGITYEQYF; CDR3 DNA: TGTGCCAGCGGTTTTACAGGGATAACCTACGAGCAGTACTTC
clone size: NA; J gene: TRBJ2-7; V gene: TRBV15; D gene: NA; CDR3 protein: CATSRDKSSSYEQYF; CDR3 DNA: TGTGCCACCAGCAGAGATAAATCCAGCTCCTACGAGCAGTACTTC
clone size: NA; J gene: TRBJ2-3; V gene: TRBV7-9; D gene: TRBD1; CDR3 protein: CAVRDSRTDTQYF; CDR3 DNA: TGTGCCGTACGGGACAGTCGCACAGATACGCAGTATTTT
clone size: NA; J gene: TRBJ2-2; V gene: TRBV6-6; D gene: NA; CDR3 protein: CASSYLGGGRGGELFF; CDR3 DNA: TGTGCCAGCAGTTACTTAGGAGGAGGGCGGGGCGGGGAGCTGTTTTTT
clone size: NA; J gene: TRBJ2-5; V gene: TRBV20-1; D gene: TRBD2; CDR3 protein: CSARDRVLWIAGPYQETQYF; CDR3 DNA: TGCAGTGCTAGAGATCGGGTCCTTTGGATAGCGGGGCCTTACCAAGAGACCCAGTACTTC
clone size: NA; J gene: TRBJ2-7; V gene: TRBV14; D gene: NA; CDR3 protein: CASSQVGGAISYEQYF; CDR3 DNA: TGTGCCAGCAGCCAAGTCGGCGGGGCAATCTCCTACGAGCAGTACTTC
clone size: few; J gene: TRBJ1-6; V gene: TRBV2; D gene: NA; CDR3 protein: CASSGTDSNLHF; CDR3 DNA: TGTGCCAGCAGTGGGACAGACTCCAATCTCCACTTT
clone size: few; J gene: TRBJ1-1; V gene: TRBV20-1; D gene: TRBD1; CDR3 protein: CSARDSLTEAFF; CDR3 DNA: TGCAGTGCACGGGACAGCCTCACTGAAGCTTTCTTT
clone size: few; J gene: TRBJ2-5; V gene: TRBV19; D gene: TRBD2; CDR3 protein: CASATHIGGSETQYF; CDR3 DNA: TGTGCCAGCGCCACGCACATCGGGGGGTCGGAGACCCAGTACTTC
clone size: many; J gene: TRBJ2-1; V gene: TRBV7-9; D gene: TRBD2; CDR3 protein: CASSLTSGGPRHEQFF; CDR3 DNA: TGTGCCAGCAGCTTGACTAGCGGGGGGCCCCGCCATGAGCAGTTCTTC
clone size: NA; J gene: TRBJ2-1; V gene: TRBV7-3; D gene: NA; CDR3 protein: CASSPPGANEQFF; CDR3 DNA: TGTGCCAGCAGCCCGCCAGGGGCCAATGAGCAGTTCTTC
clone size: few; J gene: TRBJ1-5; V gene: TRBV6-2/TRBV6-3; D gene: NA; CDR3 protein: CASTTYQTGETVWGNQPQHF; CDR3 DNA: TGTGCCAGCACGACTTATCAAACGGGTGAGACAGTTTGGGGCAATCAGCCCCAGCATTTT
clone size: NA; J gene: TRBJ2-6; V gene: TRBV7-9; D gene: NA; CDR3 protein: CASSPNRGGANVLTF; CDR3 DNA: TGTGCCAGCAGCCCCAACCGGGGGGGGGCCAACGTCCTGACTTTC
clone size: few; J gene: TRBJ2-7; V gene: TRBV12-3/TRBV12-4; D gene: TRBD2; CDR3 protein: CASTPGGESYEQYF; CDR3 DNA: TGTGCCAGCACCCCGGGGGGGGAATCCTACGAGCAGTACTTC
clone size: NA; J gene: TRBJ1-5; V gene: TRBV2; D gene: TRBD1; CDR3 protein: CASRPTGAHQPQHF; CDR3 DNA: TGTGCCAGCAGACCGACAGGGGCCCATCAGCCCCAGCATTTT
clone size: NA; J gene: TRBJ2-2; V gene: TRBV2; D gene: NA; CDR3 protein: CASSEGVGNTGELFF; CDR3 DNA: TGTGCCAGCAGTGAAGGTGTAGGGAACACCGGGGAGCTGTTTTTT
clone size: few; J gene: TRBJ1-2; V gene: TRBV14; D gene: TRBD1; CDR3 protein: CASSQVDGTVFNGYTF; CDR3 DNA: TGTGCCAGCAGCCAAGTGGACGGGACAGTTTTCAATGGCTACACCTTC
clone size: NA; J gene: TRBJ1-1; V gene: TRBV7-6; D gene: NA; CDR3 protein: CASSPPIGGHLERGTEAFF; CDR3 DNA: TGTGCCAGCAGCCCCCCAATCGGGGGGCATCTTGAACGGGGCACTGAAGCTTTCTTT
clone size: few; J gene: TRBJ2-2; V gene: TRBV7-9; D gene: NA; CDR3 protein: CASSLIDGVGELFF; CDR3 DNA: TGTGCCAGCAGCCTCATCGACGGGGTCGGGGAGCTGTTTTTT
clone size: many; J gene: TRBJ2-1; V gene: TRBV7-2; D gene: NA; CDR3 protein: CASSLYSMGSNEQFF; CDR3 DNA: TGTGCCAGCAGCCTATATAGTATGGGTTCCAATGAGCAGTTCTTC
clone size: NA; J gene: TRBJ2-7; V gene: TRBV5-6; D gene: NA; CDR3 protein: CASSLGGYGVFYEQYF; CDR3 DNA: TGTGCCAGCAGCTTGGGAGGATACGGTGTCTTCTACGAGCAGTACTTC
clone size: NA; J gene: TRBJ2-7; V gene: TRBV19; D gene: NA; CDR3 protein: CASSKAGLSYEQYF; CDR3 DNA: TGTGCCAGTAGTAAGGCGGGCCTCTCCTACGAGCAGTACTTC
clone size: few; J gene: TRBJ1-1; V gene: TRBV7-9; D gene: TRBD1; CDR3 protein: CASSLDLQGIAFF; CDR3 DNA: TGTGCCAGCAGCTTAGACCTACAGGGGATAGCTTTCTTT
clone size: NA; J gene: TRBJ2-1; V gene: TRBV6-6; D gene: TRBD1; CDR3 protein: CASSYWAPGQGMNEQFF; CDR3 DNA: TGTGCCAGCAGTTACTGGGCTCCGGGACAGGGTATGAATGAGCAGTTCTTC
clone size: NA; J gene: TRBJ1-1; V gene: TRBV28; D gene: NA; CDR3 protein: CASSGGLLGAEAFF; CDR3 DNA: TGTGCCAGCAGCGGGGGTCTCCTGGGTGCTGAAGCTTTCTTT
clone size: NA; J gene: TRBJ2-7; V gene: TRBV27; D gene: NA; CDR3 protein: CASSLLGGEYYEQYF; CDR3 DNA: TGTGCCAGCAGTTTATTGGGGGGCGAGTATTACGAGCAGTACTTC
clone size: NA; J gene: TRBJ2-3; V gene: TRBV12-3/TRBV12-4; D gene: NA; CDR3 protein: CASRPKGGTDTQYF; CDR3 DNA: TGTGCCAGCAGGCCTAAAGGGGGCACAGATACGCAGTATTTT
clone size: few; J gene: TRBJ2-1; V gene: TRBV28; D gene: NA; CDR3 protein: CASSFGGTPGDEQFF; CDR3 DNA: TGTGCCAGCAGTTTCGGTGGGACCCCGGGCGATGAGCAGTTCTTC
clone size: NA; J gene: TRBJ1-1; V gene: TRBV6-6; D gene: NA; CDR3 protein: CASSSGLASMNTEAFF; CDR3 DNA: TGTGCCAGCAGCTCGGGCTTGGCCAGCATGAACACTGAAGCTTTCTTT
clone size: few; J gene: TRBJ1-1; V gene: TRBV6-6; D gene: NA; CDR3 protein: CASGIYEAFF; CDR3 DNA: TGTGCCAGCGGCATATATGAAGCTTTCTTT
clone size: NA; J gene: TRBJ1-2; V gene: TRBV20-1; D gene: NA; CDR3 protein: CSARETGKIYGYTF; CDR3 DNA: TGCAGTGCTAGAGAAACGGGAAAGATCTATGGCTACACCTTC
clone size: many; J gene: TRBJ2-7; V gene: TRBV6-1; D gene: TRBD2; CDR3 protein: CASSYGGSYEQYF; CDR3 DNA: TGTGCCAGCAGTTACGGGGGGTCCTACGAGCAGTACTTC
clone size: NA; J gene: TRBJ2-1; V gene: TRBV20-1; D gene: TRBD2; CDR3 protein: CSARPSGRSYNEQFF; CDR3 DNA: TGCAGTGCTAGACCTAGCGGACGCTCCTACAATGAGCAGTTCTTC
clone size: many; J gene: TRBJ2-7; V gene: TRBV7-9; D gene: NA; CDR3 protein: CASSQGYYEQYF; CDR3 DNA: TGTGCCAGCAGCCAGGGATACTACGAGCAGTACTTC
clone size: many; J gene: TRBJ2-1; V gene: TRBV7-8; D gene: NA; CDR3 protein: CASSLWGAALEMSYNEQFF; CDR3 DNA: TGTGCCAGCAGCTTATGGGGGGCCGCCCTCGAAATGTCCTACAATGAGCAGTTCTTC
clone size: few; J gene: TRBJ2-1; V gene: TRBV11-2; D gene: NA; CDR3 protein: CASSLVQDDNEQFF; CDR3 DNA: TGTGCCAGCAGCTTGGTTCAGGATGACAATGAGCAGTTCTTC
clone size: few; J gene: TRBJ2-1; V gene: TRBV5-5; D gene: TRBD2; CDR3 protein: CASSLLGGNSYNEQFF; CDR3 DNA: TGTGCCAGCAGCTTGTTGGGGGGGAACTCCTACAATGAGCAGTTCTTC
clone size: many; J gene: TRBJ2-3; V gene: TRBV7-6; D gene: NA; CDR3 protein: CASSLNWRANTDTQYF; CDR3 DNA: TGTGCCAGCAGCCTGAATTGGAGGGCTAACACAGATACGCAGTATTTT
clone size: many; J gene: TRBJ2-7; V gene: TRBV28; D gene: NA; CDR3 protein: CASTWPGQGTYEQYF; CDR3 DNA: TGTGCCAGCACATGGCCGGGACAAGGGACCTACGAGCAGTACTTC
clone size: few; J gene: TRBJ1-1; V gene: TRBV6-1; D gene: NA; CDR3 protein: CASSYTTGQNTEAFF; CDR3 DNA: TGTGCCAGCAGTTACACGACAGGACAGAACACTGAAGCTTTCTTT
clone size: many; J gene: TRBJ2-3; V gene: TRBV28; D gene: NA; CDR3 protein: CASSLLQGGFTDTQYF; CDR3 DNA: TGTGCCAGCAGTTTACTTCAGGGCGGATTCACAGATACGCAGTATTTT
clone size: NA; J gene: TRBJ1-4; V gene: TRBV20-1; D gene: NA; CDR3 protein: CSARDYRAANEKLFF; CDR3 DNA: TGCAGTGCTAGAGATTACAGGGCTGCTAATGAAAAACTGTTTTTT
clone size: NA; J gene: TRBJ2-3; V gene: TRBV13; D gene: NA; CDR3 protein: CASSLAQAGGTDTQYF; CDR3 DNA: TGTGCCAGCAGCTTAGCCCAGGCAGGGGGGACAGATACGCAGTATTTT